This TCR beta chain came from a study of siplizumab effects on memory and regulatory T cells. Repertoires were generated with immunoSEQ multiplex PCR, while TCRdb's copy carries only in-frame clones and drops some. Of more than 85,000 clones detected, 92% appear once; the ten largest clones hold under 0.75%. Germline loops: CDR1 MRHNA, CDR2 SNTAGT. The CDR3 consists of 11 residues. A word on this clone: A junction end diverges from the germline sequence, so it may reflect a read error.

This rearrangement joins TRBV6-4 to TRBJ2-7; possibly TRBD1 or TRBD2 for D (5 bases each). The TCR was taken from a human donor in good health. Sequences were obtained from Tregs sorted from blood. The CDR3 loop is CASGYMRLGEF. DNA of the CDR3: TGTGCCAGCGGGTATATGAGGTTGGGGGAATTC.